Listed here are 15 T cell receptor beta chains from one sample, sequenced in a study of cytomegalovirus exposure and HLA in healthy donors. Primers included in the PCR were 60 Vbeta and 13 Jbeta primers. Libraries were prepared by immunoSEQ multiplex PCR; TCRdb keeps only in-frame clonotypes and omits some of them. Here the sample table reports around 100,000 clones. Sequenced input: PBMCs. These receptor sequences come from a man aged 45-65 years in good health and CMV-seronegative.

The DNA for the CDR3 is TGTGCCAGCAGCGTAGCCGGGACAGGGAACTACGAGCAGTACTTC. Encoded protein: CASSVAGTGNYEQYF. The chain couples TRBV9 to TRBJ2-7, with TRBD1 matching 9 bases. Germline-derived CDR1 and CDR2 are SGDLS and YYNGEE. V trimming: 0 bases; J trimming: 3 bases; junction bases outside the gene matches: 4. There are 15 residues in the CDR3.

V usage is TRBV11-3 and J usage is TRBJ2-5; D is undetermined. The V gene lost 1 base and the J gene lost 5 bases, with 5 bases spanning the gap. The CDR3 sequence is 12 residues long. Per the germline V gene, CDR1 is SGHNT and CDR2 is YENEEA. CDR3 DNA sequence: TGTGCCAGCAGCTTAGCTAGGGAGACCCAGTACTTC. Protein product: CASSLARETQYF. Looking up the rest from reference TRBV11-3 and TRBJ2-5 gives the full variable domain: EAGVVQSPRYKIIEKKQPVAFWCNPISGHNTLYWYLQNLGQGPELLIRYENEEAVDDSQLPKDRFSAERLKGVDSTLKIQPAELGDSAVYLCASSLARETQYFGPGTRLLVL.

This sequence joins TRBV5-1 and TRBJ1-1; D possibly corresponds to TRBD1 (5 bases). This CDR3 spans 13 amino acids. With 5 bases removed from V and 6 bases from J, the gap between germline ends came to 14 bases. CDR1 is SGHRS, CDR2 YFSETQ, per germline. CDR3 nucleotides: TGCGCCAGCAGTTCAAGCCGACAGTCTGAAGCTTTCTTT. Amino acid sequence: CASSSSRQSEAFF.

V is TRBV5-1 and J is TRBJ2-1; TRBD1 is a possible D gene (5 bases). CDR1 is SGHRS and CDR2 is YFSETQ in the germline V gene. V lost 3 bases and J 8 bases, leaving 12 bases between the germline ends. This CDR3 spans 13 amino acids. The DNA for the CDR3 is TGCGCCAGCAGCTCGCAGGGTGGGGATGAGCAGTTCTTC. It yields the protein CASSSQGGDEQFF.

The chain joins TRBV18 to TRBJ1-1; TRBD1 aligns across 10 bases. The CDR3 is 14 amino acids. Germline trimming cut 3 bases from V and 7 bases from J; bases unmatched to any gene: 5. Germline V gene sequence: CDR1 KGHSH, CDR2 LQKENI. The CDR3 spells CASSPDRGLDEAFF. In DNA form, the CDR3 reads TGTGCCAGCTCACCCGACAGGGGGCTTGATGAAGCTTTCTTT.

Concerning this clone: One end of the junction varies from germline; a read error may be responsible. The CDR3 coding sequence is TGTGCCAGCACCTTACACGCCGAGTCACCCCTCCACTTT. This codes for CASTLHAESPLHF. The chain joins TRBV7-6 to TRBJ1-6; no clear D. Germline assignment: CDR1 SGHVS and CDR2 FNYEAQ. The CDR3 runs 13 residues.

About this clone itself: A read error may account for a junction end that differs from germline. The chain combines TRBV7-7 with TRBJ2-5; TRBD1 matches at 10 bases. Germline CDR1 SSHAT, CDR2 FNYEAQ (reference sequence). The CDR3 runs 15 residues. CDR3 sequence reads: CASSIDRGRGETQYF. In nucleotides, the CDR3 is TGTGCTAGCAGCATTGACAGGGGGCGTGGAGAGACCCAGTACTTC. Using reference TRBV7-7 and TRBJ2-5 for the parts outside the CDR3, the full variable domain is GAGVSQSPRYKVTKRGQDVTLRCDPISSHATLYWYQQALGQGPEFLTYFNYEAQPDKSGLPSDRFSAERPEGSISTLTIQRTEQRDSAMYRCASSIDRGRGETQYFGPGTRLLVL.

The CDR3 loop reads CASSYILRGNTEAFF. The DNA of the CDR3 is TGTGCCAGCAGTTACATACTCAGGGGGAACACTGAAGCTTTCTTT. This rearrangement joins TRBV6-5 to TRBJ1-1; D perhaps matches TRBD1 (6 bases). Germline CDR1 MNHEY, CDR2 SVGAGI. The CDR3 has 15 amino acids. Trimming took off 2 bases at V and 1 base at J, with 11 bases between the two ends.

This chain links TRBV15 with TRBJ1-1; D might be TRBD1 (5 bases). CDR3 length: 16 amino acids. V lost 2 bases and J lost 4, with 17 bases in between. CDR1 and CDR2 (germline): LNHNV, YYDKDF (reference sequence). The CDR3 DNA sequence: TGTGCCACCAGCAGACTCCAAGGCGGGGGGGGCACTGAAGCTTTCTTT. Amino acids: CATSRLQGGGGTEAFF.

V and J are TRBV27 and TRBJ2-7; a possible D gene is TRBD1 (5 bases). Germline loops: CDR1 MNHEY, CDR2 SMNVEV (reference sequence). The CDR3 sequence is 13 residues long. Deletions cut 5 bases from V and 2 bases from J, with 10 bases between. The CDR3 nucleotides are TGTGCCAGCAGTGTGGCAGGGCCCTACGAGCAGTACTTC. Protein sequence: CASSVAGPYEQYF.

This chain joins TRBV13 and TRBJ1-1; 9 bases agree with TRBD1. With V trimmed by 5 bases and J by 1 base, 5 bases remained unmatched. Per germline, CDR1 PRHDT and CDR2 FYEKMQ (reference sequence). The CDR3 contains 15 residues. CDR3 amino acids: CASSGWGQGNTEAFF. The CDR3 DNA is TGTGCCAGCAGCGGATGGGGACAGGGGAACACTGAAGCTTTCTTT.

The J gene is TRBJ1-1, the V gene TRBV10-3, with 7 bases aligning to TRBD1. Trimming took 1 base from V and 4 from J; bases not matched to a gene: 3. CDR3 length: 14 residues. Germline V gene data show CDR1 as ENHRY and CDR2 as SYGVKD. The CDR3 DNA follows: TGTGCCATCAGTGAGTGGTCAGGGGGCACTGAAGCTTTCTTT. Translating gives CAISEWSGGTEAFF.

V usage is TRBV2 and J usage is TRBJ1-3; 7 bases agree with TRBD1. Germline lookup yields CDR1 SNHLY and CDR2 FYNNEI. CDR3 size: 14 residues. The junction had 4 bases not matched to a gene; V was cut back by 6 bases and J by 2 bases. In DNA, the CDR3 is TGTGCCAGCAGCATTGACAGGGCTGGAAACACCATATATTTT. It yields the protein CASSIDRAGNTIYF.

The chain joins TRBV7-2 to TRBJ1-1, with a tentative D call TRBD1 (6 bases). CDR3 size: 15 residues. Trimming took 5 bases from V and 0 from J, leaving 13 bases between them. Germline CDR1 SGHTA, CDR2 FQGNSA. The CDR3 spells CASSPRQGMNTEAFF. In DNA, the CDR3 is TGTGCCAGCAGCCCCCGGCAGGGGATGAACACTGAAGCTTTCTTT.

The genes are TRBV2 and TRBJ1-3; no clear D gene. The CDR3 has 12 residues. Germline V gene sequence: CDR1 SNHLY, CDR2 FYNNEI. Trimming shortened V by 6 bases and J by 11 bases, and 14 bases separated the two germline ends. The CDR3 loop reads CASRATVRSIYF. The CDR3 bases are TGTGCCAGCAGAGCCACCGTAAGATCCATATATTTT.